The entry that follows covers one T cell receptor (beta chain) sequence. Its antigen has not been determined. The record has no base qualities; no much larger clone is one base away. Whole blood was collected in K2EDTA tubes by collaborating institutions according to the institutions' own protocols. For TCRbeta analysis, collaborators shipped samples in one of three forms: frozen whole blood, isolated PBMCs, or DNA extracted from either of those sample types. This sample is part of a study of blood T cell repertoires in COVID-19 (TCRdb year 2020). Context from the whole study: Samples covering the acute and convalescent phases of COVID-19 were provided by collaborators in the United States, Italy and Spain. The material from the prospective study consisted of cDNA or gDNA derived from T cells, B-cell-depleted T cells, or PBMCs. Deeply sampled blood TCRbeta repertoires from subjects exposed to, actively infected with, or recovered from COVID-19 were included in the dataset. The repertoires were released in a freely available public database meant as a resource for research on the immune response to SARS-CoV-2. Samples came from the ongoing ImmuneRACE study (first 160 participants) plus 1,254 subjects from 6 global collaborators. Nearly every sample came with metadata listing a de-identified subject ID, COVID-19 status, age in years and sex. HLA class I and class II types, where available, came from metadata supplied by the sample provider rather than from assay-based typing.

The investigation overall reported the following: How much clinical and demographic metadata was included differed by source and by participant, and the metadata was provided uncurated.

CDR1 and CDR2 are drawn from the germline V gene: LGHNA, YNFKEQ. The CDR3 runs 15 amino acids, cysteine and phenylalanine included. The kept DNA is CDR3 alone, 45 bases in frame from the first base. V is cut by 1 base and J by 1 base, and the space between the germline ends is 10 bases. TCRbeta CDR3 regions were amplified from genomic DNA using the immunoSEQ Assay, a bias-controlled multiplex PCR. The authors' analysis ran thus. Nucleated cell counts per sample were estimated from amplification of reference gene primers within the assay. To quantify the absolute abundance of each unique TCRbeta CDR3 rearrangement, sequence reads were collapsed and filtered. For each sample, productive Simpson clonality was calculated as the square root of Simpson's diversity index over productive rearrangements. Not all clones reach the TCRdb copy of this immuneACCESS table, which keeps in-frame sequences only. Checked studies attribute under half of the gap to unresolved V genes and leave the rest unexplained. V and J calls plus clone size are reproduced from that table; the DNA served to infer D and trimming. This sample lists 15,000 to 20,000 clones; 84% were detected once. In total, the top ten clones hold about a tenth of the sample.

The clonotype was recovered from a human donor in a cohort sampled during active COVID-19. Source material: peripheral blood. Here the chain combines TRBV4-2 and TRBJ1-1; the D gene is unclear. The sequenced DNA is TGTGCCAGCAGCCAAGTAGGCGGCGGGAACACTGAAGCTTTCTTT. Translated, it gives CASSQVGGGNTEAFF.